This T cell receptor (beta chain) was sequenced during a study of blood T cell repertoires in COVID-19. Germline V gives CDR1 MDHEN, CDR2 SYDVKM. V was trimmed by 6 bases and J by 6 bases, leaving 18 bases between them. The CDR3 is 15 amino acids. Here immunoSEQ multiplex PCR was the method, and the copy in TCRdb shows in-frame clones only, minus some. The sample includes over 250,000 clones, approximately 86% of them seen just once. Sequenced material: peripheral blood. The rearrangement joins TRBV28 to TRBJ1-5, with a possible D match to TRBD1 (6 bases). The TCR comes from a woman in her 70s with COVID-19, enrolled during active disease. CDR3 bases: TGTGCCAGCAGCCACGAAGGGGGAGGGGGTCAGCCCCAGCATTTT. This encodes CASSHEGGGGQPQHF. Looking up the rest from reference TRBV28 and TRBJ1-5 gives the full variable domain: DVKVTQSSRYLVKRTGEKVFLECVQDMDHENMFWYRQDPGLGLRLIYFSYDVKMKEKGDIPEGYSVSREKKERFSLILESASTNQTSMYLCASSHEGGGGQPQHFGDGTRLSIL.